Shown below are 6 T cell receptor beta chains from a single sample sequenced in a study of Ad26.COV2.S vaccination and SARS-CoV-2 variants. Treatment indicated: roughly 18 received Ad26.COV2.S at low or high dose, single or two shots; several received placebo; per-sample allocation not given. Following the first vaccine or placebo injection, samples were taken on day 63. Clones were read by immunoSEQ multiplex PCR, and TCRdb kept only the in-frame ones, dropping some. This sample has 300,000 to 350,000 clones, with approximately 87% found just once. The sample consisted of peripheral blood, taken in a trial of Ad26.COV2.S vaccine versus placebo. The receptors here all came from a person between 18 and 60 years old who received the Ad26.COV2.S COVID-19 vaccine or a placebo.

The V and J genes are TRBV6-6 and TRBJ1-5; perhaps TRBD1 as D (6 bases). Germline CDR1 and CDR2: MNHNY and SVGAGI (reference sequence). This CDR3 is built from 21 residues. Trimming removed 6 bases at V and 0 bases at J, with 30 bases between. CDR3 sequence reads: CASSGLYRDTLGGYSNQPQHF. As DNA, the CDR3 is TGTGCCAGCAGCGGACTTTACCGGGACACCCTTGGGGGGTATAGCAATCAGCCCCAGCATTTT.

The rearrangement uses TRBV3-1 (or the pseudogene TRBV3-2) and TRBJ1-1; tentative D call: TRBD1 (5 bases). Trimming removed 5 bases from V and 2 bases from J, with 9 bases in between. The V gene's germline CDR1 is LGHDT and CDR2 YNNKEL (reference sequence). The length of the CDR3 is 13 residues. Written as DNA, the CDR3 is TGTGCCAGCAGCGCCCGGGACAACACTGAAGCTTTCTTT. Its protein product is CASSARDNTEAFF.

The J gene is TRBJ1-1, the V gene TRBV5-1; weak D call: TRBD1 (5 bases). CDR1 is SGHRS, CDR2 YFSETQ, per germline. The CDR3 spans 16 residues. Trimming left V 4 bases short and J 0 bases short, with 16 bases between. CDR3 DNA: TGCGCCAGCAGCGCTAACAGGTACCTAATGAACACTGAAGCTTTCTTT. As protein: CASSANRYLMNTEAFF.

The V and J genes are TRBV29-1 and TRBJ1-1; 9 bases agree with TRBD1. Trimming cost V 0 bases and J 7 bases; bases outside gene matches: 6. Per germline, CDR1 SQVTM and CDR2 ANQGSEA. CDR3 length: 14 residues. For the CDR3, the DNA is TGCAGCGTTGAAGAAATGGACAGGGGCCTTGAAGCTTTCTTT. Protein product: CSVEEMDRGLEAFF.

V gene TRBV3-1 (or the pseudogene TRBV3-2) combines with J gene TRBJ1-1, with unresolved D. Germline CDR1 LGHDT, CDR2 YNNKEL (reference sequence). This CDR3 contains 11 residues. V shed 3 bases and J shed 6 bases, with 5 bases lying between them. The CDR3 DNA reads as TGTGCCAGCAGCCAGTTAGCTGAAGCTTTCTTT. This sequence encodes CASSQLAEAFF.

V and J are TRBV6-5 and TRBJ1-2; no reliable D call. This CDR3 region has 14 residues. Germline lookup yields CDR1 MNHEY and CDR2 SVGAGI. V lost 1 base and J 6 bases, leaving 12 bases between the germline ends. This chain's CDR3 is CASSYLDSIDGYTF. The CDR3 bases are TGTGCCAGCAGTTACTTGGACTCAATCGATGGCTACACCTTC.